This TCR beta chain was sequenced in a study of blood T cell repertoires in COVID-19. About the study: T cells, B-cell-depleted T cells, or PBMCs supplied cDNA or gDNA.

The protocol was immunoSEQ multiplex PCR, while the TCRdb copy is restricted to in-frame clones and leaves out a portion. The top ten hold more than 15% of the sample, which has 70,000 to 90,000 clones, roughly 79% seen once. The germline V gene encodes CDR1 LGHNA and CDR2 YSLEER. The V end lost 3 bases, the J end lost 0 bases, and 11 bases lay between the germline ends. The CDR3 covers 15 residues. Specimen: peripheral blood. The TCR comes from a human donor in a cohort sampled during active COVID-19. The V gene is TRBV4-3, the J gene TRBJ1-1; D gene ambiguous. The CDR3 coding sequence is TGCGCCAGCAGCCAGGAGACTTATATGAACACTGAAGCTTTCTTT. Translated: CASSQETYMNTEAFF.